This T cell receptor (beta chain) was recovered during a study of blood T cell repertoires in COVID-19. Original data processing: For nucleated cells, counts were estimated from reference gene primer amplification. The repertoire was sequenced with immunoSEQ multiplex PCR; TCRdb's copy has only in-frame clones and lacks some. The V and J calls and clone size are taken from that table; D and trimming were inferred from the DNA. The table shows 130,000 to 150,000 clones, with about four fifths occurring only once. The V gene end was trimmed by 4 bases and the J gene end by 2 bases; junction bases not matched to a gene: 3. CDR3 length: 13 residues. Germline-derived CDR1 and CDR2 are SQVTM and ANQGSEA.

The TCR originated in a man aged 65 to 85 who had recovered from COVID-19. Specimen: peripheral blood. This rearrangement joins TRBV29-1 to TRBJ2-7; TRBD1 aligns across 9 bases. The CDR3 coding sequence is TGCAGCGTTGGGGACAGGGTGACCTACGAGCAGTACTTC. It specifies CSVGDRVTYEQYF.